The 25 T cell receptor beta chains below were found in one sample sequenced in a study of cytomegalovirus exposure and HLA in healthy donors. This PCR relied on a set of 60 Vbeta primers and 13 Jbeta primers. TCRdb's table, derived via immunoSEQ multiplex PCR, lists solely in-frame clones and lacks some. The data show about 97,000 clones, less than 90% seen once. What was sequenced was PBMCs. These receptors were obtained from a man aged 35-49 years in good health and CMV-seronegative.

The chain uses TRBV7-3 and TRBJ2-3, with no clear D. This CDR3 contains 13 residues. V gave up 5 bases and J gave up 4 bases, with 10 bases separating them. The germline V gene has CDR1 SGHTA and CDR2 FQGTGA. In DNA form, the CDR3 reads TGTGCCAGCAGCCGGCAAGCGCCAGATACGCAGTATTTT. Its protein product is CASSRQAPDTQYF.

The genes are TRBV11-2 and TRBJ2-5; 8 bases fit TRBD2. J lost 9 bases, V lost 2 bases, and 11 bases had no gene match. The CDR3 runs 15 residues. Germline V CDR1 and CDR2: SGHAT, FQNNGV. The CDR3 coding sequence is TGTGCCAGCAGCTTACGCCCGACTAGCGAGTTTCCCCAGTACTTC. Protein product: CASSLRPTSEFPQYF.

J is TRBJ2-5 and V is TRBV27; TRBD2 agrees at 8 bases. V trimming: 5 bases; J trimming: 4 bases; junction bases outside the gene matches: 6. Germline CDR1 is MNHEY and CDR2 is SMNVEV (reference sequence). This CDR3 has 14 residues. In DNA form, the CDR3 reads TGTGCCAGCAGTACCTGGACTAGCTCAGAGACCCAGTACTTC. Translated, it gives CASSTWTSSETQYF.

The chain combines TRBV7-9 with TRBJ1-1; tentative D call: TRBD1 (5 bases). Germline CDR1 and CDR2: SEHNR and FQNEAQ (reference sequence). V shed 10 bases and J shed 0 bases, with 18 bases lying between them. There are 15 residues in the CDR3. The CDR3 bases are TGTGCCACCCCATCCGGGGGAGTTATGAACACTGAAGCTTTCTTT. This sequence encodes CATPSGGVMNTEAFF.

The V gene is TRBV7-9, the J gene TRBJ1-5; D is possibly TRBD1 (5 bases). Trimming left V 5 bases short and J 4 bases short, with 9 bases between. The CDR3 spans 13 residues. Germline assignment: CDR1 SEHNR and CDR2 FQNEAQ (reference sequence). CDR3 amino acids: CASSRDSNQPQHF. In nucleotides, the CDR3 is TGTGCCAGCAGCCGGGACTCAAATCAGCCCCAGCATTTT.

The J gene is TRBJ2-1, the V gene TRBV6-6; tentative D call: TRBD2 (5 bases). The CDR3 extends over 14 amino acids. With 5 bases removed from V and 3 bases from J, the gap between germline ends came to 11 bases. Germline V gene lookup returns CDR1 MNHNY and CDR2 SVGAGI (reference sequence). The CDR3, as DNA: TGTGCCAGCAGTATTAGCGCGATCTACAATGAGCAGTTCTTC. The encoded protein is CASSISAIYNEQFF.

V and J are TRBV9 and TRBJ2-2, with D perhaps TRBD2 (6 bases). The V gene's germline CDR1 is SGDLS and CDR2 YYNGEE. The CDR3 has 18 residues. V was clipped by 3 bases and J by 1 base, with 19 bases between them. This CDR3 reads CASSGYNLANRNTGELFF. Here the CDR3 DNA reads TGTGCCAGCAGCGGCTACAACCTAGCGAACAGGAACACCGGGGAGCTGTTTTTT.

The chain employs TRBV27 and TRBJ2-3; TRBD2 matches at 14 bases. The CDR3 has 17 residues. Germline V gene data show CDR1 as MNHEY and CDR2 as SMNVEV (reference sequence). The V gene end was trimmed by 5 bases and the J gene end by 8 bases; junction bases not matched to a gene: 12. CDR3 sequence reads: CASSLRRLAGGPGTQYF. The CDR3 DNA follows: TGTGCCAGCAGTCTCCGCCGACTAGCGGGGGGGCCCGGTACGCAGTATTTT.

This rearrangement joins TRBV7-9 to TRBJ2-5; 8 bases are a match to TRBD1. The V segment lost 5 bases and the J segment 2 bases; nucleotides outside the gene matches: 10. Germline loops: CDR1 SEHNR, CDR2 FQNEAQ (reference sequence). The CDR3 contains 16 residues. In DNA form, the CDR3 reads TGTGCCAGCAGCCCCCGTAAGACAGGGGAACAAGAGACCCAGTACTTC. Translated, it gives CASSPRKTGEQETQYF.

This chain joins TRBV7-8 and TRBJ1-3, with no clear D. The CDR3 contains 15 residues. Trimming took off 8 bases at V and 0 bases at J, with 14 bases between the two ends. Germline CDR1 is SGHVS and CDR2 is FQNEAQ. The DNA of the CDR3 is TGTGCCAGCCTGGGAGAGAGTAGCTCTGGAAACACCATATATTTT. This gives the protein CASLGESSSGNTIYF.

The V call is TRBV19, the J call TRBJ2-2; 9 bases map to TRBD1. V was pared by 6 bases and J by 6 bases, with 2 bases of the junction left unmatched. The CDR3 totals 13 residues. Germline V lookup: CDR1 LNHDA, CDR2 SQIVND (reference sequence). CDR3 sequence reads: CASRDRGAGELFF. The CDR3 region has the DNA TGTGCCAGTAGGGACAGGGGCGCCGGGGAGCTGTTTTTT.

As regards this clone: A junction end diverges from the germline sequence, so it may reflect a read error. The rearrangement joins TRBV11-2 to TRBJ1-1; D is possibly TRBD1 (5 bases). This CDR3 spans 12 amino acids. Germline V lookup: CDR1 SGHAT, CDR2 FQNNGV. The CDR3 DNA is TGTGCCAGCAGCCAAAATACCGCACAGGAACTCTTT. Amino acids: CASSQNTAQELF.

The chain links TRBV28 to TRBJ2-7; D may be TRBD2 (5 bases). Trimming took off 7 bases at V and 6 bases at J, with 19 bases between the two ends. Per the germline V gene, CDR1 is MDHEN and CDR2 is SYDVKM. The CDR3 spans 14 residues. The CDR3 reads CASNNVPREGEQYF. CDR3 bases: TGTGCCAGCAATAATGTTCCGAGGGAAGGCGAGCAGTACTTC.

As to this clone: Sequence at one end of the junction differs from germline and may be a read error. The chain couples TRBV6-1 to TRBJ1-6; 10 nucleotides align to TRBD1. This CDR3 contains 13 residues. Per germline, CDR1 MNHNS and CDR2 SASEGT. CDR3 protein: CASREGQGRLGYF. DNA of the CDR3: TGTGCCAGCAGAGAGGGACAGGGGAGGCTCGGATACTTT.

The chain has TRBV11-3 and TRBJ2-7; D gene unclear. CDR3 length: 13 residues. The germline V gene has CDR1 SGHNT and CDR2 YENEEA. With 3 bases removed from V and 3 bases from J, the gap between germline ends came to 9 bases. In DNA form, the CDR3 reads TGTGCCAGCAGCTTGGTTTACAGCTACGAGCAGTACTTC. Amino acid sequence: CASSLVYSYEQYF.

Worth noting for this clone: Its ends do not fully match the called genes, so a read error is possible. The CDR3 region is CASSPRDKAF. The CDR3 DNA sequence: TGTGCCAGCAGCCCCCGGGACAAAGCTTTT. V gene TRBV7-2 combines with J gene TRBJ1-4; tentative D call: TRBD1 (6 bases). The CDR3 sequence is 10 residues long. Germline CDR1 is SGHTA and CDR2 is FQGNSA.

The chain links TRBV6-1 to TRBJ2-7, with a possible D match to TRBD1 (5 bases). The CDR3 loop spans 13 amino acids. V lost 1 base, J lost 3 bases, and 7 bases lay in between. Germline CDR1 is MNHNS and CDR2 is SASEGT. CDR3 region: CASSEGQYYEQYF. The CDR3 DNA follows: TGTGCCAGCAGTGAAGGACAGTACTACGAGCAGTACTTC.

The rearrangement links TRBV9 to TRBJ2-1; a possible D gene is TRBD2 (5 bases). Germline V CDR1 and CDR2: SGDLS, YYNGEE. Trimming shortened V by 5 bases and J by 4 bases, and 10 bases separated the two germline ends. The CDR3 runs to 13 residues. The CDR3 sequence: CASSIGGYNEQFF. CDR3 bases: TGTGCCAGCAGTATTGGCGGGTACAATGAGCAGTTCTTC. Looking up the rest from reference TRBV9 and TRBJ2-1 gives the full variable domain: DSGVTQTPKHLITATGQRVTLRCSPRSGDLSVYWYQQSLDQGLQFLIQYYNGEERAKGNILERFSAQQFPDLHSELNLSSLELGDSALYFCASSIGGYNEQFFGPGTRLTVL.

The chain uses TRBV7-9 and TRBJ2-1; 7 bases map to TRBD2. Germline CDR1 is SEHNR and CDR2 is FQNEAQ (reference sequence). The CDR3 contains 13 residues. With 2 bases clipped from V and 14 bases from J, the junction kept 9 bases outside the gene matches. CDR3: CASSLWEGPRKFF. The CDR3 region has the DNA TGTGCCAGCAGCTTATGGGAGGGGCCTAGGAAGTTCTTC.

The genes are TRBV6-1 and TRBJ1-2; 7 positions agree with TRBD1. The CDR3 is made up of 14 amino acids. The ends lost 4 bases at V and 6 bases at J; junction bases unmatched: 8. Germline V lookup: CDR1 MNHNS, CDR2 SASEGT. The CDR3 DNA reads as TGTGCCAGCAGTGGGTACGAGGGGGCGGATGGCTACACCTTC. Translating gives CASSGYEGADGYTF.

This chain connects TRBV6-1 to TRBJ2-1; D uncertain. Germline V lookup: CDR1 MNHNS, CDR2 SASEGT. The CDR3 consists of 14 residues. V gave up 2 bases and J gave up 3 bases, with 8 bases separating them. CDR3 region: CASSELADYNEQFF. The CDR3 region has the DNA TGTGCCAGCAGTGAATTGGCCGACTACAATGAGCAGTTCTTC.

Here the CDR3 reads CATSRDLGQLNTIYF. The DNA of the CDR3 is TGTGCCACCAGCAGAGATTTGGGACAGCTAAACACCATATATTTT. The rearrangement joins TRBV15 to TRBJ1-3; 7 bases are shared with TRBD1. The CDR3 extends over 15 amino acids. The junction had 5 bases not matched to a gene; V was cut back by 0 bases and J by 6 bases. The germline CDR1 and CDR2 sequences are LNHNV and YYDKDF (reference sequence).

In the case of this clone: One end of the junction fails to match germline, which may point to a read error. Other DNA sequences in the sample encode the same CDR3. J is TRBJ2-3 and V is TRBV7-3, with 9 bases identical to TRBD2. This CDR3 region has 14 residues. Looked up from germline, CDR1 is SGHTA and CDR2 is FQGTGA. CDR3 nucleotide sequence: TGCGCCAGCAGCTTGGGGACTAGCCGGTATACGCAGTATTTT. Its protein is CASSLGTSRYTQYF.

This rearrangement joins TRBV7-9 to TRBJ2-1; TRBD1 might be the D (6 bases). V lost 5 bases, J lost 14 bases, and 13 bases lay in between. Per the germline V gene, CDR1 is SEHNR and CDR2 is FQNEAQ (reference sequence). The CDR3 runs 11 residues. The CDR3 here is CASSTGFIEFF. The CDR3 nucleotides read TGTGCCAGCAGCACAGGGTTTATCGAGTTCTTC.

The V and J genes are TRBV10-3 and TRBJ1-3; the D is unclear. Trimming took off 5 bases at V and 5 bases at J, with 10 bases between the two ends. Germline V lookup: CDR1 ENHRY, CDR2 SYGVKD. This CDR3 has 13 residues. In DNA form, the CDR3 reads TGTGCCATCAGTCAGGAAAATCGAAACACCATATATTTT. Translating gives CAISQENRNTIYF.